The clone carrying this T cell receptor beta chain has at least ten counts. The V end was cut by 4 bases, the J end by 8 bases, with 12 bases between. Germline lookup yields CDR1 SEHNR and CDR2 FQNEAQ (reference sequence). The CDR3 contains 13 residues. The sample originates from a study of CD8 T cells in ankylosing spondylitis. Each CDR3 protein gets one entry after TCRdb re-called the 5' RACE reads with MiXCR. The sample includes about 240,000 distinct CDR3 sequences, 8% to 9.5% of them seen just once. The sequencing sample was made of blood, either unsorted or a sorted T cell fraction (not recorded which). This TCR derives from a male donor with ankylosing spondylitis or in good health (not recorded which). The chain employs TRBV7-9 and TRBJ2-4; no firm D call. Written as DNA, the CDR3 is TGTGCCAGCAGCTCTGCGCGGATTGACATTCAGTACTTC. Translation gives CASSSARIDIQYF.